This TCR beta chain is drawn from a study of a mutant IDH1 vaccine in newly diagnosed glioma. Across the whole study: During weeks 1, 3, 5, 7, 11, 15, 19 and 23, patients received eight vaccinations. Before enrollment, the patients had been treated with radiotherapy alone, temozolomide alone, or both together. Most of them had received both. Patients under treatment included around 60% males and about 38% females and had a mean age of about 37 years.

Time point indicated: week 23, last vaccination. Vaccination comprised doses that each held 300 ug of mutant IDH1 20-mer peptide, plus topical imiquimod. New WHO grade 3 or 4 astrocytomas that were IDH1-mutant and ATRX-lost had been found in donors. After removal of 4 bases from V and 6 bases from J, the junction contained 10 bases not matched to a gene. The CDR3 loop spans 17 amino acids. A note on this clone: Its antigen remains unknown.

TCRdb's table, derived via immunoSEQ multiplex PCR, lists solely in-frame clones and lacks some. The table records approximately 82,000 clones, roughly 85% of them present only once. The sequencing here drew on PBMCs, taken from a glioma patient whose treatment included an IDH1 peptide vaccine. The chain uses TRBV23-1 and TRBJ2-1, with 12 positions matching TRBD1. TRBV23-1 is classed as an ORF, of uncertain function. This receptor was identified in a man aged 25 to 40 with glioma. Some clones in this sample may be carry-over from other donors' samples. The CDR3 sequence: CASSPGTGGGGSNEQFF. The CDR3, as DNA: TGCGCCAGCAGTCCCGGGACAGGGGGCGGTGGGAGCAATGAGCAGTTCTTC.